A single sample gave rise to the 23 T cell receptor beta chains below, sequenced in a study of lymphopenia after photon versus proton radiotherapy. Generated by immunoSEQ multiplex PCR, the TCRdb table keeps only in-frame clones and is missing some. The sample holds roughly 41,000 clones, 85% to 90% seen once. Source: peripheral blood, taken from a patient treated with photon-based radiotherapy. These receptors all come from a man between 50 and 59 years old with gastric cancer.

V is TRBV18 and J is TRBJ2-1; 11 positions match TRBD2. There are 17 residues in the CDR3. Germline-derived CDR1 and CDR2 are KGHSH and LQKENI. With V trimmed by 2 bases and J by 3 bases, 6 bases remained unmatched. The CDR3, as DNA: TGTGCCAGCTCACCAGGGGTTCTAGCGGGAGGCTACAATGAGCAGTTCTTC. Its translation is CASSPGVLAGGYNEQFF.

This chain links TRBV28 with TRBJ2-1; D is perhaps TRBD2 (6 bases). CDR1 and CDR2 from the germline V gene are MDHEN and SYDVKM. This CDR3 is built from 15 residues. V shed 1 base and J shed 3 bases, with 10 bases lying between them. The CDR3 DNA reads TGTGCCAGCAGTTTATCGGGGGTGGACTACAATGAGCAGTTCTTC. Residues: CASSLSGVDYNEQFF.

This clone was seen a handful of times. This chain links TRBV4-1 with TRBJ2-1, with D tentatively TRBD1 or TRBD2 (5 bases each). The CDR3 is 18 residues long. Trimming took 2 bases from V and 2 from J, leaving 19 bases between them. CDR1 is MGHRA and CDR2 is YSYEKL in the germline V gene. CDR3 region: CASSQLGVRLIAYNEQFF. The CDR3 nucleotides are TGCGCCAGCAGCCAACTAGGGGTCAGACTAATCGCCTACAATGAGCAGTTCTTC.

V gene TRBV7-2 combines with J gene TRBJ1-1, with D possibly TRBD1 on 6 matching bases. Germline V lookup: CDR1 SGHTA, CDR2 FQGNSA. The CDR3 consists of 15 residues. The V end lost 5 bases, the J end lost 6 bases, and 19 bases lay between the germline ends. In nucleotides, the CDR3 is TGTGCCAGCAGCGTGAACAGGGTAGGATTCTCTGAAGCTTTCTTT. This sequence encodes CASSVNRVGFSEAFF.

The table lists this clone with a few counts. V is TRBV6-1 and J is TRBJ1-5; 7 nucleotides agree with TRBD1. The CDR3 runs to 14 residues. CDR1 is MNHNS and CDR2 is SASEGT in the germline V gene. The V segment lost 7 bases and the J segment 7 bases; nucleotides outside the gene matches: 10. DNA for the CDR3: TGTGCCAGCACTATGGACAGGTTGGCGCAGCCCCAGCATTTT. Amino acids: CASTMDRLAQPQHF.

The J gene is TRBJ1-2, the V gene TRBV28; D is possibly TRBD1 (5 bases). Germline CDR1 and CDR2: MDHEN and SYDVKM. This CDR3 contains 13 residues. The germline V and J ends were trimmed by 6 bases and 8 bases, with 16 bases remaining between them. The CDR3 DNA sequence: TGTGCCAGCAGCACAGGACGGGGATTGGGCTACACCTTC. It yields the protein CASSTGRGLGYTF.

The V gene is TRBV5-1, the J gene TRBJ2-5, with D possibly matching TRBD1 (5 bases). The V end was cut by 4 bases, the J end by 5 bases, with 18 bases between. CDR1 is SGHRS, CDR2 YFSETQ, per germline. This CDR3 comprises 15 residues. CDR3 loop: CASSQGGKSRETQYF. DNA of the CDR3: TGCGCCAGCAGCCAGGGTGGCAAAAGCAGGGAGACCCAGTACTTC. Based on the CDR3 plus reference TRBV5-1 and TRBJ2-5, the full variable domain is KAGVTQTPRYLIKTRGQQVTLSCSPISGHRSVSWYQQTPGQGLQFLFEYFSETQRNKGNFPGRFSGRQFSNSRSEMNVSTLELGDSALYLCASSQGGKSRETQYFGPGTRLLVL.

The chain carries TRBV4-3 and TRBJ2-7, with unresolved D. CDR3 length: 15 residues. Germline V lookup: CDR1 LGHNA, CDR2 YSLEER. V was shortened by 0 bases and J by 7 bases, with 16 bases between the two germline ends. The CDR3 DNA reads as TGCGCCAGCAGCCAAGATTATAACCGGGTCGCGGAGCAGTACTTC. Translation gives CASSQDYNRVAEQYF.

This rearrangement joins TRBV28 to TRBJ2-3, with unresolved D. Germline CDR1 reads MDHEN; CDR2 reads SYDVKM. This CDR3 contains 14 residues. V dropped 5 bases and J dropped 1 base, with 10 bases sitting between them. The CDR3 DNA is TGTGCCAGCAGTAGAGTGCAGGGCACAGATACGCAGTATTTT. It translates to CASSRVQGTDTQYF.

The rearrangement uses TRBV19 and TRBJ1-2; D is unclear. Trimming shortened V by 6 bases and J by 3 bases, and 11 bases separated the two germline ends. In germline, CDR1 is LNHDA, CDR2 SQIVND (reference sequence). This CDR3 has 13 residues. The CDR3 nucleotides are TGTGCCAGTAGACTCTCGGCGTACTATGGCTACACCTTC. Its translation: CASRLSAYYGYTF.

A remark on this clone: It is unclear where the CDR3 begins or ends on the DNA, so no DNA is shown, and the CDR3 is as TCRdb lists it. Other DNA sequences from this sample encode an identical CDR3 as well. V usage is TRBV4-2 and J usage is TRBJ2-7; the table's D call of TRBD1 was not tested on the DNA. Both ends counted, the CDR3 spans 15 residues. Looked up from germline, CDR1 is LGHNA and CDR2 is YNFKEQ. The CDR3 reads CASSQVGTGNYEQYF.

This CDR3 reads CASSPNYEQYF. The CDR3, as DNA: TGTGCCAGCTCACCAAACTACGAGCAGTACTTC. V usage is TRBV18 and J usage is TRBJ2-7; D not certain. Germline assignment: CDR1 KGHSH and CDR2 LQKENI. There are 11 residues in the CDR3. Trimming removed 2 bases at V and 3 bases at J, with 2 bases between.

The chain joins TRBV6-1 to TRBJ2-7; D may be TRBD1 or TRBD2 (7 bases each). The germline CDR1 and CDR2 sequences are MNHNS and SASEGT. This CDR3 contains 18 residues. V lost 4 bases and J 1 base, leaving 23 bases between the germline ends. The CDR3 DNA follows: TGTGCCAGCAGTGGACGGAGGGGAGGGACAGTTCCTTCCTACGAGCAGTACTTC. Translating it yields CASSGRRGGTVPSYEQYF.

The chain is built from TRBV9 and TRBJ2-7; D uncertain. Germline assignment: CDR1 SGDLS and CDR2 YYNGEE. Trimming removed 0 bases from V and 2 bases from J, with 9 bases in between. This CDR3 is built from 14 residues. This chain's CDR3 is CASSVGGATYEQYF. As DNA, the CDR3 is TGTGCCAGCAGCGTAGGAGGAGCAACCTACGAGCAGTACTTC.

The genes are TRBV18 and TRBJ1-1, with 10 bases identical to TRBD1. Trimming cost V 6 bases and J 5 bases; bases outside gene matches: 6. The germline V gene has CDR1 KGHSH and CDR2 LQKENI. This CDR3 is 14 amino acids long. CDR3 DNA: TGTGCCAGCTCCCCGGGACAGGGGCGAACTGAAGCTTTCTTT. It specifies CASSPGQGRTEAFF.

The V gene is TRBV5-6, the J gene TRBJ2-5; D not resolved. CDR1 is SGHDT, CDR2 YYEEEE, per germline. The length of the CDR3 is 14 residues. V was clipped by 0 bases and J by 0 bases, with 6 bases between them. The chain's CDR3 is CASSLVSYQETQYF. In DNA form, the CDR3 reads TGTGCCAGCAGCTTGGTTTCGTACCAAGAGACCCAGTACTTC.

This clone came up once. The chain couples TRBV5-4 to TRBJ1-2; 7 bases align to TRBD1. The length of the CDR3 is 13 residues. Germline V gene data show CDR1 as SGHNT and CDR2 as YYREEE (reference sequence). J lost 4 bases, V lost 6 bases, and 6 bases had no gene match. The CDR3 loop is CASTQQGTYGYTF. CDR3 sequence (DNA): TGTGCCAGCACCCAACAGGGGACCTATGGCTACACCTTC. Based on the CDR3 plus reference TRBV5-4 and TRBJ1-2, the full variable domain is ETGVTQSPTHLIKTRGQQVTLRCSSQSGHNTVSWYQQALGQGPQFIFQYYREEENGRGNFPPRFSGLQFPNYSSELNVNALELDDSALYLCASTQQGTYGYTFGSGTRLTVV.

The chain joins TRBV2 to TRBJ2-5, with TRBD2 as a possible D gene (6 bases). The J call may be wrong; the DNA end is better matched by TRBJ2-7. Germline lookup yields CDR1 SNHLY and CDR2 FYNNEI. The CDR3 covers 13 residues. The CDR3 DNA reads as TGTGCCAGCCTGGCGGAGGGTCCCTACGAGCAGTACTTC. Its protein product is CASLAEGPYEQYF.

CDR3 sequence reads: CASSLLGTGGNGYTF. CDR3 nucleotides: TGTGCCAGCAGCTTATTAGGGACAGGGGGCAATGGCTACACCTTC. V gene TRBV7-9 combines with J gene TRBJ1-2; 12 bases are shared with TRBD1. CDR3 length: 15 amino acids. Germline V lookup: CDR1 SEHNR, CDR2 FQNEAQ (reference sequence). V lost 2 bases, J lost 6 bases, and 4 bases stayed unmatched.

This clone came up once. The CDR3 region has the DNA TGTGCCAGCAGTTCCACTCCGAAGACAGGGGGCAACGAGCAGTACTTC. Translated, it gives CASSSTPKTGGNEQYF. The V call is TRBV27, the J call TRBJ2-7, with 10 bases lining up with TRBD1. V gave up 4 bases and J gave up 5 bases; unmatched junction bases: 11. The CDR3 totals 16 residues. Germline V CDR1 and CDR2: MNHEY, SMNVEV (reference sequence).

The V gene is TRBV9, the J gene TRBJ2-3; D may be TRBD2 (5 bases). The CDR3 contains 14 residues. CDR1 SGDLS and CDR2 YYNGEE come from the germline V gene. Trimming pared 4 bases from V and 6 bases from J, leaving 15 bases between. CDR3 nucleotide sequence: TGTGCCAGCAGCCCCCACCTAGCCACTGATACGCAGTATTTT. Protein: CASSPHLATDTQYF.

The J gene is TRBJ1-2, the V gene TRBV21-1. TRBV21-1 is described as a pseudogene. This CDR3 contains 15 residues. CDR3 in DNA: TGTGCCAGCAGCACCGGGGGGGCAAGAACCTATGGCTACACCTTC. Translated, it gives CASSTGGARTYGYTF.

This sequence joins TRBV11-2 and TRBJ2-1; the D call may be TRBD1 or TRBD2 (5 bases each). Per the germline V gene, CDR1 is SGHAT and CDR2 is FQNNGV. The CDR3 length is 16 residues. The V end lost 3 bases, the J end lost 0 bases, and 12 bases lay between the germline ends. Written as DNA, the CDR3 is TGTGCCAGCAGCTTCCGAGGGGCCAGCTCCTACAATGAGCAGTTCTTC. It yields the protein CASSFRGASSYNEQFF.